This TCR beta chain was sequenced for a study of long-term antiretroviral therapy in people with HIV. Study-level information: The 2015 immediate-ART recommendation came about a decade after the earliest samples. Whole-study findings and limits: It was observed that HIV repertoires exhibited narrower CDR3 length ranges than controls. Clonotypes expanded prior to ART showed repertoire dominance at all sampled time points.

The germline V gene encodes CDR1 MNHNS and CDR2 SASEGT. CDR3 length: 15 residues. This clone was detected only a few times. The antigen remains undetermined. Mismatch with germline at one junction end may stem from a read error. Survey level was the resolution at which the v3.0 immunoSEQ assay ran. The assay was immunoSEQ multiplex PCR, and TCRdb's table has in-frame clones only and misses some. The sample has about 28,000 clones, approximately 88% seen once. The receptor's source is a woman aged 18-30 years with HIV. V and J are TRBV6-1 and TRBJ2-7; no definite D call. Material: unsorted PBMCs, obtained 0.5 years after starting antiretroviral therapy. The CDR3 spells CASREVGYGSYEQYF. Written as DNA, the CDR3 is TGTGCCAGCAGAGAAGTGGGATACGGGTCCTACGAGCAGTACTTC.